This T cell receptor beta chain was observed in a study of control samples from healthy donors and cancer patients. Germline CDR1 reads LGHDT; CDR2 reads YNNKEL (reference sequence). The CDR3 consists of 14 residues. Trimming took off 0 bases at V and 10 bases at J, with 13 bases between the two ends. Method: immunoSEQ multiplex PCR; TCRdb's copy keeps in-frame clones and lacks some. Of 400,000 to 450,000 clones in the sample, around 90% were seen once. Sequenced input: PBMCs. The receptor was derived from a man aged 40-49 years with head and neck cancer. The V call is TRBV3-1 (or the pseudogene TRBV3-2), the J call TRBJ2-1, with D unresolved. The CDR3 bases are TGTGCCAGCAGCCAAGACCGCTACTCGTACGAGCAGTTCTTC. This encodes CASSQDRYSYEQFF.